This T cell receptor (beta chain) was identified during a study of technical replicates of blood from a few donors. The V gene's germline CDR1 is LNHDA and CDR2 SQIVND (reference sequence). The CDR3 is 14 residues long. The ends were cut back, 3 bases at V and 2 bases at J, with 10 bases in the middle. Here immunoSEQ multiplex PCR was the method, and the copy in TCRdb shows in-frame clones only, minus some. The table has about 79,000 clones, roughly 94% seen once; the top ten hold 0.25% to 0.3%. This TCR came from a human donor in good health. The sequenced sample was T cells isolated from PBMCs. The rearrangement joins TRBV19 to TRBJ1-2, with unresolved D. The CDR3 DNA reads TGTGCCAGTAGTATGTTGCTACGAAACTATGGCTACACCTTC. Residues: CASSMLLRNYGYTF.